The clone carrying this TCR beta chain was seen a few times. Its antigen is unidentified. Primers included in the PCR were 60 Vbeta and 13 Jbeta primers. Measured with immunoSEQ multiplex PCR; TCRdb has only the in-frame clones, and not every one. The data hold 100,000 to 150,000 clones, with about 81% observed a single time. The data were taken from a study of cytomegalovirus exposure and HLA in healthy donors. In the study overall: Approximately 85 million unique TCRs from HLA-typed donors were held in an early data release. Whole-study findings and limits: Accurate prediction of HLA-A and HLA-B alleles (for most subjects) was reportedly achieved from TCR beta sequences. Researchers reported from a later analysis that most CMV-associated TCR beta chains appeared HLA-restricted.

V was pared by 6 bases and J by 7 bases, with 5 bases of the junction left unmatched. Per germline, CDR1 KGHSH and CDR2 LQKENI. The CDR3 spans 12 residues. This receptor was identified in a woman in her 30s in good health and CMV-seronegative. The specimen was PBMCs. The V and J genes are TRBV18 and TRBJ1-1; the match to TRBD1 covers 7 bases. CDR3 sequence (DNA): TGTGCCAGCTCCCGAGACAGGGATGAAGCTTTCTTT. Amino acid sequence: CASSRDRDEAFF. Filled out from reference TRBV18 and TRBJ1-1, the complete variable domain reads NAGVMQNPRHLVRRRGQEARLRCSPMKGHSHVYWYRQLPEEGLKFMVYLQKENIIDESGMPKERFSAEFPKEGPSILRIQQVVRGDSAAYFCASSRDRDEAFFGQGTRLTVV.